This T cell receptor beta chain was captured in a study of CD8 T cells in ankylosing spondylitis. TCRdb redid the calling of the 5' RACE reads with MiXCR, one entry per CDR3 protein. The sample contains approximately 400,000 distinct CDR3 sequences, under 20% of which appear only once. This clonotype has a handful of counts. The antigen remains unidentified. The CDR3 extends over 12 amino acids. With 8 bases removed from V and 3 bases from J, the gap between germline ends came to 11 bases. Germline V gene data show CDR1 as MNHEY and CDR2 as SVGAGI. Study conclusions and caveats: Blood from ankylosing spondylitis patients appeared to carry a characteristic roughly eight-variant TCR beta motif.

Sample: blood, either unsorted or a sorted T cell fraction (not recorded which). This TCR came from a male donor with ankylosing spondylitis. This chain uses TRBV6-5 with TRBJ2-7, with D possibly TRBD1 on 5 matching bases. The CDR3 DNA follows: TGTGCCAGCGGAACAGGACACTACGAGCAGTACTTC. Translation: CASGTGHYEQYF.